This T cell receptor (beta chain) came from a study of blood T cell repertoires in COVID-19. The CDR3 has 13 residues. The ends were cut back, 1 base at V and 1 base at J, with 4 bases in the middle. CDR1 is MNHNS, CDR2 SASEGT, per germline. Sequencing was performed with immunoSEQ multiplex PCR; in TCRdb, only in-frame clones are kept and a portion is missing. The profile covers about 300,000 clones, with roughly 85% appearing a single time and about 6% taken by the ten largest. The chain carries TRBV6-1 and TRBJ1-1; D ambiguous. Sequenced sample: PBMCs or T cells enriched from blood (not recorded which). The sequence came from a young woman who had recovered from COVID-19. CDR3 coding DNA: TGTGCCAGCAGTGAAGTCTCGAACACTGAAGCTTTCTTT. It specifies CASSEVSNTEAFF.